This T cell receptor (beta chain) was identified during a study of somatic mutations in cytotoxic T cells in rheumatoid arthritis. Across the whole study: Sorted by flow to nearly 100% purity were some V beta antibody-stained T-cell populations, including V beta1+ cells sequenced for TCRB.

Flow cytometry was used to check the purity of CD4+ and CD8+ cells, which had been isolated by positive magnetic bead selection. Findings of the study overall: Rheumatoid arthritis patients showed slight TRBV07 underrepresentation, unadjusted for multiple comparisons. There was no significant difference in CD8+ T-cell clonality between rheumatoid arthritis patients and age-matched healthy controls.

A note on this clone: The antigen is undetermined.

There are 14 residues in the CDR3. Germline V gives CDR1 LNHDA, CDR2 SQIVND (reference sequence). The ends were cut back, 6 bases at V and 3 bases at J, with 14 bases in the middle. Generated by immunoSEQ multiplex PCR, the TCRdb table keeps only in-frame clones and is missing some. The table has approximately 23,000 clones, 65% to 85% seen once; the top ten hold 10% to 12%. The V gene is TRBV19, the J gene TRBJ1-2; D might be TRBD1 (5 bases). The TCR sequence derives from an adult with rheumatoid arthritis. Sequences were obtained from CD8+ T cells sorted from blood. The CDR3 coding sequence is TGTGCCAGTAGCGTCCGGGACCCATACTATGGCTACACCTTC. Translated: CASSVRDPYYGYTF.